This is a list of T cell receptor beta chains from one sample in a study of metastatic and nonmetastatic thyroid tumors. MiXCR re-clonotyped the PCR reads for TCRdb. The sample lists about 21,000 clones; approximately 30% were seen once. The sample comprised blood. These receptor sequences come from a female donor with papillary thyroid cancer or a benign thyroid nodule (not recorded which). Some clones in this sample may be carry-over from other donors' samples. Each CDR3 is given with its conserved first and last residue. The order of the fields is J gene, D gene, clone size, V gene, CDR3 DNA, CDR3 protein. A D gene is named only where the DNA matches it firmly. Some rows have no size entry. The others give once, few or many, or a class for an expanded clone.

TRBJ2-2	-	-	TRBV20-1	TGCAGTGCTAGAGATTATAGCGGTGGAAACACCGGGGAGCTGTTTTTT	CSARDYSGGNTGELFF
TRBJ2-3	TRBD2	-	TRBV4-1	TGCGCCAGCAGCCAAGACCCCGGACTAGCGGGAGGGGGGACAGATACGCAGTATTTT	CASSQDPGLAGGGTDTQYF
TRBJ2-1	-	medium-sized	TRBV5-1	TGCGCCAGCAGCTTGACCGTCGAGGCTAATGAGCAGTTCTTC	CASSLTVEANEQFF
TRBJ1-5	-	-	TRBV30	TGTGCCTGGAGCTCAACGGGTGCGGTTAATCAGCCCCAGCATTTT	CAWSSTGAVNQPQHF
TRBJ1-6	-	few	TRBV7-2	TGTGCCAGCAGTACGGCGAATTCACCCCTCCACTTT	CASSTANSPLHF
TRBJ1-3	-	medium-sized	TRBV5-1	TGCGCCAGCAGCTTGGGGGGGACCTACCTTGGAAACACCATATATTTT	CASSLGGTYLGNTIYF
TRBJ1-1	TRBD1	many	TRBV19	TGTGCCAGTAGTATTAGGGGGGACAGCCGCCGACCTGAAGCTTTCTTT	CASSIRGDSRRPEAFF
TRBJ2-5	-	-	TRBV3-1	TGTGCCAGCAGCCAGCGGGGCTGGGGAGAGACCCAGTACTTC	CASSQRGWGETQYF
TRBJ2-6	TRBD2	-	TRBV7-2	TGTGCCAGCAGCTTAGCGGCGGGAGAACTTTCTGGGGCCAACGTCCTGACTTTC	CASSLAAGELSGANVLTF
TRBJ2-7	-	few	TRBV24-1	TGTGCCACCAGTGACAACCGCTACGAGCAGTACTTC	CATSDNRYEQYF
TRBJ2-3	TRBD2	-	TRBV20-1	TGCAGTGCTAGACGGGGCGGGAGGGCCGGTGATACGCAGTATTTT	CSARRGGRAGDTQYF
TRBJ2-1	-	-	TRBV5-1	TGCGCCAGCAGTAGACCTCTCTCACCTCACAATGAGCAGTTCTTC	CASSRPLSPHNEQFF
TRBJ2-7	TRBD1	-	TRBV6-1	TGTGCCAGCAGTGATGGGACAGGGGGCATAAGGCAGTACTTC	CASSDGTGGIRQYF